The clone carrying this T cell receptor (beta chain) was counted a few times. Its antigen remains unknown. The sample is drawn from a study of cytomegalovirus exposure and HLA in healthy donors. Study-wide results and limits: Prediction of most subjects' HLA-A and HLA-B alleles by TCR beta sequences was reportedly accurate. About 87% or about 30% of the time was how often most TCR beta V segments were productive, according to an earlier analysis. Later analysis identified a missense DCLRE1C variant that was linked to TCR beta V- and J-gene trimming. Three chains linked to CMV were shown in vitro to be specific for CMV antigens.

60 Vbeta and 13 Jbeta primers were used in PCR. The table came from immunoSEQ multiplex PCR; TCRdb's copy has only in-frame clones and leaves some out. The sample has under 100,000 clones, over 9.5% seen once; the top ten hold about 24%. The CDR3 is 13 residues long. Per germline, CDR1 SGHTA and CDR2 FQGNSA. V lost 1 base to trimming and J lost 4 bases, with 7 bases between them. The sequenced sample consisted of PBMCs. The chain combines TRBV7-2 with TRBJ1-1; D is perhaps TRBD1 (5 bases). This receptor was obtained from a man between 60 and 75 years old in good health and CMV-seropositive. The CDR3 here is CASSLGQSTEAFF. The CDR3 DNA reads as TGTGCCAGCAGCTTAGGACAGTCCACTGAAGCTTTCTTT.